The clone carrying this T cell receptor beta chain occurred a few times. Its specificity is unknown. In the PCR, 60 Vbeta and 13 Jbeta primers were used. TCRdb's copy holds only in-frame clones and misses some; the assay was immunoSEQ multiplex PCR. Here the sample spans more than 120,000 clones, over 65% being singletons. The data belong to a study of cytomegalovirus exposure and HLA in healthy donors. In the study overall: A previous analysis identified approximately 110 million unique TCR beta sequences derived from 180 million or so T cells. Study-level results: TRBV6-2, TRBV6-3 and some other V segments were unresolvable in 87-base-pair reads. It was shown in a later analysis that HLA-associated TCR beta chains were more clonally expanded than other, equally common chains. In a later analysis, common viral pathogens appeared linked to several of the most significant clusters.

This CDR3 comprises 15 residues. In germline, CDR1 is MRHNA, CDR2 SNTAGT. J gave up 5 bases and V 6 bases, and 10 bases lay outside the gene matches. The receptor's source is a male donor in good health and CMV-seronegative. The chain uses TRBV6-4 and TRBJ2-1; 7 nucleotides line up with TRBD2. Sequenced material: PBMCs. The CDR3 loop reads CASSHSPGTNNEQFF. Here the CDR3 DNA reads TGTGCCAGCAGCCATTCCCCCGGGACTAACAATGAGCAGTTCTTC.